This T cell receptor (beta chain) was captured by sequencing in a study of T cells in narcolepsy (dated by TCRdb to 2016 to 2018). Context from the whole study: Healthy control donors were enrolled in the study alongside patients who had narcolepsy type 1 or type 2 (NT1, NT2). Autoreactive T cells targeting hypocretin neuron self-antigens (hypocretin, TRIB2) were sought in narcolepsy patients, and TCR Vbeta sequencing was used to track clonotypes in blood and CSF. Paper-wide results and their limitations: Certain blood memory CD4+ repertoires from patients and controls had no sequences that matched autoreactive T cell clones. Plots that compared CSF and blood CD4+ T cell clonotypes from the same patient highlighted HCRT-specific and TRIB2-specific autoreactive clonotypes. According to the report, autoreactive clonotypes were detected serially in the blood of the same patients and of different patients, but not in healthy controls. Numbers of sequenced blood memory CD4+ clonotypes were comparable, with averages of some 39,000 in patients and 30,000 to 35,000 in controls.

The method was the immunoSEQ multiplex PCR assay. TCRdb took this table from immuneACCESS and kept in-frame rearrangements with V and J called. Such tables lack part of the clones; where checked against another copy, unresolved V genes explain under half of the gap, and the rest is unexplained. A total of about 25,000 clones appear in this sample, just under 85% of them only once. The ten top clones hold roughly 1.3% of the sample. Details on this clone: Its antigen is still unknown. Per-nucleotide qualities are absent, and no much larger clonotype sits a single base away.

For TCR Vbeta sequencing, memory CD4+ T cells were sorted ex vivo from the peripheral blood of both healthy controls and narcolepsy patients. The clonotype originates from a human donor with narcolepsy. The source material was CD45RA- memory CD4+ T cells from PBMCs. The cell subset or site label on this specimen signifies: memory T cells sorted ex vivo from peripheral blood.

The nucleotide sequence is given as TGCGCCAGCAGCAAGACAGGGAACACTGAAGCTTTCTTT. It translates to CASSKTGNTEAFF. Recombination connected TRBV5-1 to TRBJ1-1; TRBD1 might be the D gene, on 6 matching bases. The germline V gene supplies CDR1 SGHRS and CDR2 YFSETQ. At the junction V is shortened by 4 bases and J by 1 base, with 8 bases in between. Reading from cysteine to phenylalanine, the CDR3 counts 13 amino acids. Of the read, only the CDR3 DNA is kept; its 39 bases are in frame from base 1.